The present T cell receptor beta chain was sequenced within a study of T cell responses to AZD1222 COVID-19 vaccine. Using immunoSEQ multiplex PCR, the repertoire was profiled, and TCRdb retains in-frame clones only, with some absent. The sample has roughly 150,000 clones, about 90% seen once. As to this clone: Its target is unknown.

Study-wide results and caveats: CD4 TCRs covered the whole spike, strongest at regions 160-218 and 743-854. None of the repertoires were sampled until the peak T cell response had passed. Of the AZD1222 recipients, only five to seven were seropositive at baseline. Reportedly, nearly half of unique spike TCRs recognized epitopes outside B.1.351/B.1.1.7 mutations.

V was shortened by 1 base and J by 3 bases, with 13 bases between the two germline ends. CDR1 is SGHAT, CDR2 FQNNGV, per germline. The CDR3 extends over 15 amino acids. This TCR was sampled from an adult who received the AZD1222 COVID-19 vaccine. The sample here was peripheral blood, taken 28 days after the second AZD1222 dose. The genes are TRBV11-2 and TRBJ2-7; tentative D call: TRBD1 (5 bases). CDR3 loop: CASSLVVGASYEQYF. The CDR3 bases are TGTGCCAGCAGCTTAGTTGTAGGGGCCAGCTACGAGCAGTACTTC.